These 18 T cell receptor beta chains were sequenced from one sample in a study of early T cells in non-severe SARS-CoV-2 infection. MiXCR, run by TCRdb on the 5' RACE reads, gives a single entry per CDR3 protein. The sample carries approximately 65,000 distinct CDR3 sequences, approximately 10% recorded once. Material for sequencing was whole blood. The receptors here all came from an adult who was a healthcare worker with PCR-confirmed SARS-CoV-2 infection or an uninfected control (not recorded which).

This clonotype occurred many times. The chain links TRBV18 to TRBJ1-5; D unresolved. Looked up from germline, CDR1 is KGHSH and CDR2 is LQKENI. Trimming shortened V by 3 bases and J by 5 bases, and 11 bases separated the two germline ends. The CDR3 runs 14 residues. The chain's CDR3 is CASSPRRVDQPQHF. DNA of the CDR3: TGTGCCAGCTCACCGAGGAGGGTCGATCAGCCCCAGCATTTT.

This clonotype has a handful of counts. J is TRBJ2-2 and V is TRBV7-6, with unresolved D. Germline V gene sequence: CDR1 SGHVS, CDR2 FNYEAQ. V was clipped by 0 bases and J by 5 bases, with 4 bases between them. The CDR3 length is 13 residues. The CDR3 spells CASSLAVTGELFF. The CDR3 DNA follows: TGTGCCAGCAGCTTAGCGGTGACCGGGGAGCTGTTTTTT.

The chain combines TRBV7-6 with TRBJ1-6; tentatively, D is TRBD1 (5 bases). The CDR3 has 14 amino acids. V shed 4 bases and J shed 9 bases, with 13 bases lying between them. CDR1 is SGHVS and CDR2 is FNYEAQ in the germline V gene. CDR3: CASSSGVGVSPLHF. For the CDR3, the DNA is TGTGCCAGCAGCTCGGGGGTAGGAGTTTCACCCCTCCACTTT.

This clonotype was detected many times. This rearrangement joins TRBV7-2 to TRBJ2-1; D not certain. Per the germline V gene, CDR1 is SGHTA and CDR2 is FQGNSA. The ends were cut back, 8 bases at V and 0 bases at J, with 5 bases in the middle. The length of the CDR3 is 12 residues. CDR3 amino acids: CASGSSYNEQFF. DNA of the CDR3: TGTGCCAGCGGAAGCTCCTACAATGAGCAGTTCTTC.

CDR3 DNA: TGTGCCAGCAGCTTAGGCTCGCCTAGCGGGGGGAATGAGCAGTTCTTC. Translated: CASSLGSPSGGNEQFF. The chain employs TRBV7-6 and TRBJ2-1; 11 bases match TRBD2. This CDR3 spans 16 amino acids. CDR1 and CDR2 (germline): SGHVS, FNYEAQ. V trimming: 1 base; J trimming: 7 bases; junction bases outside the gene matches: 6.

The chain links TRBV7-9 to TRBJ1-1; D possibly corresponds to TRBD1 (5 bases). Trimming removed 2 bases at V and 4 bases at J, with 11 bases between. Germline V gene lookup returns CDR1 SEHNR and CDR2 FQNEAQ (reference sequence). The CDR3 runs 14 residues. This CDR3 is CASSLKGRGTEAFF. For the CDR3, the DNA is TGTGCCAGCAGCTTAAAGGGGCGAGGCACTGAAGCTTTCTTT.

This clonotype was seen repeatedly, ten times or more. The rearrangement uses TRBV29-1 and TRBJ2-1; 10 nucleotides line up with TRBD2. From germline, CDR1 is SQVTM and CDR2 ANQGSEA. V lost 7 bases and J lost 3; bases outside the gene matches: 3. The CDR3 runs to 13 residues. The CDR3 here is CSGERGGYNEQFF. As DNA, the CDR3 is TGCAGCGGCGAGCGGGGGGGCTACAATGAGCAGTTCTTC.

This chain connects TRBV5-1 to TRBJ2-3; 8 nucleotides agree with TRBD1. J lost 3 bases, V lost 1 base, and 7 bases had no gene match. The CDR3 is 16 residues long. The germline V gene has CDR1 SGHRS and CDR2 YFSETQ. In DNA, the CDR3 is TGCGCCAGCAGCTTGCTTCAGGGGGCCCCTACAGATACGCAGTATTTT. Residues: CASSLLQGAPTDTQYF. The variable domain in full, with the rest retrieved from reference TRBV5-1 and TRBJ2-3, is KAGVTQTPRYLIKTRGQQVTLSCSPISGHRSVSWYQQTPGQGLQFLFEYFSETQRNKGNFPGRFSGRQFSNSRSEMNVSTLELGDSALYLCASSLLQGAPTDTQYFGPGTRLTVL.

This chain links TRBV7-2 with TRBJ2-7, with D maybe TRBD2 (5 bases). The CDR3 is 15 residues long. V lost 5 bases, J lost 1 base, and 15 bases lay in between. Germline V gene sequence: CDR1 SGHTA, CDR2 FQGNSA. The CDR3 DNA follows: TGTGCCAGCAGCCCCCGGGTAAGCGGATCCTACGAGCAGTACTTC. Translating it yields CASSPRVSGSYEQYF.

This clonotype was observed a handful of times. The V and J genes are TRBV28 and TRBJ1-5; D uncertain. The germline CDR1 and CDR2 sequences are MDHEN and SYDVKM. V was shortened by 6 bases and J by 7 bases, with 13 bases between the two germline ends. This CDR3 region has 13 residues. This chain's CDR3 is CASRIALIQPQHF. CDR3 sequence (DNA): TGTGCCAGCAGAATCGCCTTGATCCAGCCCCAGCATTTT.

This clonotype was seen only a few times. The V gene is TRBV6-2 or TRBV6-3, the J gene TRBJ2-5; 10 bases agree with TRBD1. The CDR3 loop spans 15 amino acids. The V gene's germline CDR1 is MNHEY and CDR2 SVGEGT. Unmatched junction bases numbered 7, after V lost 6 bases and J lost 3 bases. This CDR3 is CASSERQGAEETQYF. The CDR3 region has the DNA TGTGCCAGCAGCGAAAGACAGGGGGCGGAAGAGACCCAGTACTTC.

This clonotype was observed many times. The chain uses TRBV23-1 and TRBJ2-7; the D is unclear. TRBV23-1 is placed among ORFs of uncertain function. This CDR3 has 16 residues. V lost 0 bases, J lost 6 bases, and 18 bases lay in between. The CDR3 DNA is TGCGCCAGCAGTCAATCAAATCCCCAGGAAAGTACCGAGCAGTACTTC. Protein sequence: CASSQSNPQESTEQYF.

This clonotype came up a few times. The rearrangement uses TRBV5-6 and TRBJ2-5, with TRBD1 identical over 12 bases. V trimming: 4 bases; J trimming: 13 bases; junction bases outside the gene matches: 8. There are 13 residues in the CDR3. CDR1 is SGHDT, CDR2 YYEEEE, per germline. The CDR3 nucleotides read TGTGCCAGCAGCATTCCGGGACAGGGGGCGCCGTACTTC. Translation: CASSIPGQGAPYF.

This sequence joins TRBV2 and TRBJ1-2; 8 nucleotides agree with TRBD1. The CDR3 runs to 12 residues. CDR1 is SNHLY, CDR2 FYNNEI, per germline. With 6 bases clipped from V and 8 bases from J, the junction kept 5 bases outside the gene matches. The CDR3 region has the DNA TGTGCCAGCAGGGACGACAGGGGCGGCTACACCTTC. It specifies CASRDDRGGYTF.

This CDR3 reads CSALKVGGARADTQYF. CDR3 sequence (DNA): TGCAGTGCCCTGAAAGTGGGAGGGGCCAGGGCAGATACGCAGTATTTT. The V and J genes are TRBV20-1 and TRBJ2-3; the match to TRBD2 covers 7 bases. V was clipped by 6 bases and J by 4 bases; unmatched bases: 16. The CDR3 sequence is 16 residues long. CDR1 is DFQATT and CDR2 is SNEGSKA in the germline V gene (reference sequence).

The chain uses TRBV5-1 and TRBJ1-3; TRBD1 is a possible D gene (6 bases). CDR1 and CDR2 (germline): SGHRS, YFSETQ. The germline V and J ends were trimmed by 0 bases and 3 bases, with 19 bases remaining between them. The CDR3 is made up of 18 amino acids. The CDR3 nucleotides read TGCGCCAGCAGCTTGGGACCCGTACAGGGTTCGGGTGGAAACACCATATATTTT. Amino acid sequence: CASSLGPVQGSGGNTIYF.

This clonotype was observed at least ten times. CDR3 coding DNA: TGTGCCAGCGGACCGTTTGGGATGGCGAGGATCGCCCCCCTCCACTTT. It yields the protein CASGPFGMARIAPLHF. The V call is TRBV6-1, the J call TRBJ1-6, with D unresolved. The ends were cut back, 8 bases at V and 13 bases at J, with 27 bases in the middle. Looked up from germline, CDR1 is MNHNS and CDR2 is SASEGT. The CDR3 totals 16 residues.

This clonotype was recorded many times. The chain recombines TRBV5-4 with TRBJ1-1; possible D gene TRBD1, 5 bases. The germline V gene has CDR1 SGHNT and CDR2 YYREEE (reference sequence). The CDR3 consists of 11 residues. V lost 3 bases to trimming and J lost 7 bases, with 7 bases between them. The CDR3 DNA reads as TGTGCCAGCAGCTGGGGCGGTGAAGCTTTCTTT. As protein: CASSWGGEAFF.